Listed here is a single T cell receptor (beta chain). Its antigen is not known. This entry belongs to a study of graft-versus-host responses after intestinal transplantation. TCRdb's copy holds only in-frame clones and misses some; the assay was immunoSEQ multiplex PCR. The sample lists 65,000 to 90,000 clones; less than 95% were seen once. This CDR3 region has 17 residues. Germline V CDR1 and CDR2: MDHEN, SYDVKM. V shed 1 base and J 4 bases; nucleotides not matched to a gene: 6. Study-level points and caveats: Recipient marrow showed GvH clones, some seen first in ileum or blood.

The gene calls are TRBV28 and TRBJ2-3; 12 bases agree with TRBD1. This TCR was recovered from a human donor who was the organ donor for an intestinal transplant. The specimen comprised unstimulated CD8+ T cells sorted from spleen or lymph node cells, sampled before transplant. CDR3 protein: CASSLFAGQGAPDTQYF. CDR3 DNA sequence: TGTGCCAGCAGTTTATTTGCGGGACAGGGGGCACCAGATACGCAGTATTTT.